A selection of T cell receptor beta chains follows, all from one sample in a study of blood T cell repertoires in COVID-19. The protocol was immunoSEQ multiplex PCR, while the TCRdb copy is restricted to in-frame clones and leaves out a portion. This sample has about 280,000 clones, with 88% found just once. The sequenced material came from peripheral blood. The receptors originated from a man younger than 35 with active or convalescent COVID-19. Both conserved end residues are trimmed from each CDR3.

TRBJ2-1 | TRBV7-2 | 17 | ASSPLRQQANYLGYEQF
TRBJ2-2 | TRBV11-1 | 14 | ASSYLTGRNTGELF
TRBJ2-1 | TRBV6-1 | 13 | ASSEGDRGMYEQF
TRBJ1-4 | TRBV2 | 12 | ASSTDSNSEKLF
TRBJ2-3 | TRBV6-4 | 12 | ASSGLAGTDTQY
TRBJ2-5 | TRBV7-8 | 13 | ASSLGGGAGETQY
TRBJ2-5 | TRBV7-2 | 15 | ASSSRRTGMIQETQY
TRBJ1-2 | TRBV19 | 12 | ASSMDRGLAGYT
TRBJ2-7 | TRBV13 | 14 | ASSPRTGGLSYEQY
TRBJ1-1 | TRBV25-1 | 11 | ASSQGAGAEAF
TRBJ1-1 | TRBV7-9 | 13 | ASRWGESSNTEAF
TRBJ1-5 | TRBV4-2 | 13 | ASSRAPVGNQPQH
TRBJ1-6 | TRBV27 | 13 | ASSPPAKGDSPLH
TRBJ1-2 | TRBV15 | 14 | ATSRDPMDRFYGYT
TRBJ2-2 | TRBV5-6 | 14 | ASSMISGVLTGELF
TRBJ1-2 | TRBV19 | 9 | ACAGGYGYT
TRBJ1-5 | TRBV2 | 12 | ASSPGQGYQPQH
TRBJ2-2 | TRBV7-6 | 13 | ASSLAEEGTGELF
TRBJ1-2 | TRBV3-1/TRBV3-2 | 14 | ASSQEDKKAIYGYT
TRBJ2-1 | TRBV15 | 13 | ATSRVPGKYNEQF
TRBJ2-7 | TRBV7-2 | 12 | ASSFGTATYEQY
TRBJ1-2 | TRBV19 | 11 | ASNRGPPYGYT
TRBJ2-3 | TRBV7-9 | 13 | ASSLGQGGADTQY
TRBJ1-1 | TRBV5-4 | 11 | ASSLAREGEAF
TRBJ2-6 | TRBV7-9 | 15 | ASSFPWQISGANVLT
TRBJ1-2 | TRBV28 | 14 | ASSSFTGTGRIGYT
TRBJ2-1 | TRBV6-2/TRBV6-3 | 13 | ASSLSGGVQSEQF